This T cell receptor beta chain was recovered during a study of OX40 agonist ivuxolimab in advanced cancers. The wider study: Males comprised roughly four fifths of the group, whose mean age was approximately 60 years (range about 20 to 90). About 40% of patients had received prior checkpoint inhibitor therapy.

Samples of blood were obtained at baseline, on cycle 4 day 1, and on cycle 7 day 1. Turning to this clone: The antigen is not known.

Study findings and constraints: Individuals who were partial responders at 0.1-3.0 mg/kg had clonal expansion that ranked among the lowest.

Only in-frame clones appear in the TCRdb table, and some are missing; sequencing was by immunoSEQ multiplex PCR. The sample holds roughly 57,000 clones, roughly 87% seen once. The sequenced sample was CD4+ or CD8+ T cells sorted from blood, obtained in a trial of the OX40 agonist ivuxolimab. This TCR was recovered from an adult with an advanced solid tumor such as melanoma, head and neck, liver or kidney cancer.

For the CDR3, the DNA is TGTGCCAGTAGTTCTGGGACAGGATGGGGCTACACCTTC. Translating gives CASSSGTGWGYTF. The rearrangement uses TRBV19 and TRBJ1-2, with TRBD1 identical over 8 bases. This CDR3 is built from 13 residues. Germline values: CDR1 LNHDA, CDR2 SQIVND (reference sequence). Trimming at V came to 5 bases and at J to 8 bases, leaving 7 bases not matched to a gene.